Only a few counts were recorded for the clone carrying this T cell receptor (beta chain). What it binds is unknown. The sample comes from a study of TIL therapy for anti-PD-1-resistant metastatic lung cancer. Whole-study context: Median patient age was around 50, ranging about 38-80 years.

Study-level points and caveats: This highly selected cohort may not generalize to typical lung cancer patients.

Sequencing used immunoSEQ v3. Libraries were sequenced to approximately 2 million read pairs (survey) or roughly 5-6 million (deep). Repertoires were generated with immunoSEQ multiplex PCR, while TCRdb's copy carries only in-frame clones and drops some. This table has 14,000 to 15,000 clones, roughly 83% appearing once. The CDR3 totals 13 residues. Trimming at V came to 6 bases and at J to 8 bases, leaving 9 bases not matched to a gene. CDR1 is MDHEN and CDR2 is SYDVKM in the germline V gene. As to time point: pre-treatment sample, taken before nivolumab and TIL therapy. This sequence was found in a person between 25 and 79 years old with non-small cell lung cancer. The gene calls are TRBV28 and TRBJ1-2, with TRBD1 matching over 7 bases. The specimen was blood, collected at baseline. CDR3 protein: CASREAGGYGYTF. CDR3 nucleotides: TGTGCCAGCAGGGAAGCAGGGGGATACGGCTACACCTTC.